The clone carrying this TCR beta chain was counted a few times. Its target is not known. Assay: immunoSEQ multiplex PCR; the TCRdb copy retains only in-frame clones and omits some. This sample has a few million clones, with about 92% found just once. The data were taken from a study of shared clonotypes between healthy human individuals. The study, taken as a whole, reports: Only blood was sampled, and tissue TCR repertoires likely differ from blood ones.

The CDR3 runs 15 residues. CDR1 and CDR2 (germline): SGHRS, YFSETQ. Trimming took off 3 bases at V and 0 bases at J, with 10 bases between the two ends. Healthy HIV-negative adults with no recent acute infections or vaccinations were recruited as donors. Sequenced: naive CD4+ T cells from PBMCs. The subset denotes: CD45RA+ positively selected. The receptor was derived from a young man in good health. Some clones in this sample may be carry-over from other donors' samples. The chain joins TRBV5-1 to TRBJ2-1; D is undetermined. The CDR3 spells CASSYHLSSYNEQFF. The CDR3 bases are TGCGCCAGCAGCTATCACTTGAGCTCCTACAATGAGCAGTTCTTC.